This T cell receptor (beta chain) is from a study of T cell responses to AZD1222 COVID-19 vaccine. V was clipped by 0 bases and J by 7 bases; unmatched bases: 8. Germline V gene data show CDR1 as MNHEY and CDR2 as SVGAGI. The CDR3 extends over 16 amino acids. Profiling relied on immunoSEQ multiplex PCR, and the TCRdb table lists in-frame clones only, not all of them. The sample contains some 84,000 clones, over 75% of which appear only once. The sequence was collected from an adult in good health. The material was peripheral blood, obtained on day 0 of AZD1222 vaccination. The gene calls are TRBV6-5 and TRBJ2-5; TRBD2 aligns across 10 bases. CDR3 sequence (DNA): TGTGCCAGCAGTTACTCAGCGGGAGGGGGCTCGGGGACCCAGTACTTC. Translated: CASSYSAGGGSGTQYF.